This T cell receptor beta chain is from a study of T cell repertoires in cytomegalovirus infection. As for the study in general: Matching HLA type and CMV infection were both indicated by public TCR beta signatures. Findings of the study overall: Predominance within the ex vivo response was attributable to HLA-C-restricted CMV-specific TCR beta clonotypes.

A few counts support this clonotype. The antigen is undetermined. MiXCR was run by TCRdb on the reads, yielding one entry per CDR3 protein. The sample holds some 270,000 distinct CDR3 sequences; less than 25% are singletons and the top ten take about 21%. This clonotype was obtained from a human donor in good health (CMV status not recorded). Some clones in this sample may be carry-over from other donors' samples. Sequenced material: cultured PBMCs, taken from culture after CMV antigen stimulation.

CDR3 in amino acids: CASSFSSRANQPQHF. As DNA, the CDR3 is TGTGCCAGCAGCTTTTCGTCCAGGGCCAATCAGCCCCAGCATTTT. The J gene is TRBJ1-5, the V gene TRBV6-2 or TRBV6-3; weak D call: TRBD1 (5 bases). CDR1 is MNHEY and CDR2 is SVGEGT in the germline V gene. This CDR3 spans 15 amino acids. V was trimmed by 6 bases and J by 3 bases, leaving 15 bases between them.